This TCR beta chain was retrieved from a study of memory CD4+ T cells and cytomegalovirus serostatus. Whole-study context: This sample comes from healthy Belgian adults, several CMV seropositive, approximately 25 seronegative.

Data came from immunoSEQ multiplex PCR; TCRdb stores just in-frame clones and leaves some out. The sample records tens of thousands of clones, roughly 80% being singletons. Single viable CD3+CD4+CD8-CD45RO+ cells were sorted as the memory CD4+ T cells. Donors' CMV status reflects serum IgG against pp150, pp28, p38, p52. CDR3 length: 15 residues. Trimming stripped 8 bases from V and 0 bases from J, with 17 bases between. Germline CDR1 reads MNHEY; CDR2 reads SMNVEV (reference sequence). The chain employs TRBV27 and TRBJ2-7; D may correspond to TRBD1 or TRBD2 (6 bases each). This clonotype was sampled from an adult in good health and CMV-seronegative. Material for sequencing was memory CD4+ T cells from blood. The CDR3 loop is CASRTAGTSSYEQYF. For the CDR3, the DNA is TGTGCCAGCCGCACTGCGGGGACATCCTCCTACGAGCAGTACTTC.